Sequencing of this TCR beta chain was carried out in a study of blood T cell repertoires in COVID-19. At the level of the study: Samples came from the United States, Italy and Spain, spanning acute and convalescent COVID-19. The analysed material was cDNA or gDNA that came from T cells, B-cell-depleted T cells, or PBMCs.

In the source study's methods: Cell counts per sample came from amplifying reference gene primers. Here immunoSEQ multiplex PCR was the method, and the copy in TCRdb shows in-frame clones only, minus some. The V and J calls and clone size come from that table; D and trimming were worked out from the DNA. The data contain just over 60,000 clones, more than 65% of them singletons. V gave up 4 bases and J gave up 11 bases; unmatched junction bases: 8. Germline V gives CDR1 SGHDT, CDR2 YYEEEE. There are 13 residues in the CDR3. This clone was counted only a few times. Sequencing used peripheral blood. The chain has TRBV5-6 and TRBJ1-4, with TRBD1 matching over 7 bases. The receptor was isolated from a woman aged 80 or over with active or convalescent COVID-19. The CDR3 DNA reads as TGTGCCAGCAGCGCGGTAGGGGGCCCGAAACTGTTTTTT. Translating it yields CASSAVGGPKLFF.